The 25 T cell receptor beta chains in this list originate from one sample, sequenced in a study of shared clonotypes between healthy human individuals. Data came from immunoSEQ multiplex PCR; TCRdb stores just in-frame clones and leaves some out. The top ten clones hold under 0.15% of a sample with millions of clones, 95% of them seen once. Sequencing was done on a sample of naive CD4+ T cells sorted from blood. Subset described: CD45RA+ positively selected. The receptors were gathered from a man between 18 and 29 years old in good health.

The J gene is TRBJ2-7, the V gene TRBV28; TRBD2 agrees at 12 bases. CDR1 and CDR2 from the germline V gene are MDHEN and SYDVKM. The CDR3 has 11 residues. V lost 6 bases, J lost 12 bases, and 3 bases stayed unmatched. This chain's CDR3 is CASRTSGGSYF. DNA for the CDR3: TGTGCCAGCAGGACTAGCGGGGGCTCGTACTTC.

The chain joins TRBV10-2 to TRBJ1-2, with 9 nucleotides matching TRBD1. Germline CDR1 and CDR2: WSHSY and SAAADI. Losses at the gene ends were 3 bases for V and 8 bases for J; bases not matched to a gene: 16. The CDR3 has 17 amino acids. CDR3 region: CASSDPRTGGLLTGYTF. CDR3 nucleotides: TGCGCCAGCAGTGACCCACGAACAGGGGGCCTACTAACCGGCTACACCTTC.

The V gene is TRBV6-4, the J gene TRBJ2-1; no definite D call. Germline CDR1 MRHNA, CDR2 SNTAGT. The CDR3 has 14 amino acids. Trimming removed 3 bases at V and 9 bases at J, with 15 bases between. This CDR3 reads CASSESSILGEQFF. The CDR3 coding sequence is TGTGCCAGCAGTGAGTCTAGTATTCTAGGTGAGCAGTTCTTC.

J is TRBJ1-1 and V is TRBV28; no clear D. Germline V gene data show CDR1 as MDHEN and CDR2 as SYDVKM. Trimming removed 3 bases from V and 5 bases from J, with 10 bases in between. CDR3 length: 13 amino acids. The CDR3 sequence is CASSFRRHTEAFF. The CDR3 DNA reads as TGTGCCAGCAGTTTTAGGAGGCATACTGAAGCTTTCTTT.

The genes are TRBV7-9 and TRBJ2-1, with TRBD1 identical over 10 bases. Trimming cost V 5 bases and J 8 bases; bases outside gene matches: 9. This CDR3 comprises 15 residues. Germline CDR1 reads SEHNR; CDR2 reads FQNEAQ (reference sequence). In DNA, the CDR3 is TGTGCCAGCAGCCCCTGGGACAGGGGAAGGGATGAGCAGTTCTTC. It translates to CASSPWDRGRDEQFF.

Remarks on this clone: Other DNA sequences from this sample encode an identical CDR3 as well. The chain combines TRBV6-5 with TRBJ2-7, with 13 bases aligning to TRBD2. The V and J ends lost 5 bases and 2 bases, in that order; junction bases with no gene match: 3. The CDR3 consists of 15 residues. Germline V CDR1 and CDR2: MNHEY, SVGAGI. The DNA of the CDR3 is TGTGCCAGCAGTAGAGGACTAGCGGGAGCCTACGAGCAGTACTTC. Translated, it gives CASSRGLAGAYEQYF.

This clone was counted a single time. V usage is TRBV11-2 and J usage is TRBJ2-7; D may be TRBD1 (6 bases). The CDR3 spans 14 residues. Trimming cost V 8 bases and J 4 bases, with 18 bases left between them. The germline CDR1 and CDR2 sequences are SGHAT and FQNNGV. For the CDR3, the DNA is TGTGCCAGCTCACCGCAGGGACAACAATACGAGCAGTACTTC. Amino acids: CASSPQGQQYEQYF.

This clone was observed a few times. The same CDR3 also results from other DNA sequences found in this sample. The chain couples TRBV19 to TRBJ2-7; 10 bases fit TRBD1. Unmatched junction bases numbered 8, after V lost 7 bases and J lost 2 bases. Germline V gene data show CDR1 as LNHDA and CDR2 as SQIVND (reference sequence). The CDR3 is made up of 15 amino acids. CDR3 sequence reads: CASTIGGTGAYEQYF. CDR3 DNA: TGTGCCAGTACCATTGGCGGGACAGGGGCCTACGAGCAGTACTTC.

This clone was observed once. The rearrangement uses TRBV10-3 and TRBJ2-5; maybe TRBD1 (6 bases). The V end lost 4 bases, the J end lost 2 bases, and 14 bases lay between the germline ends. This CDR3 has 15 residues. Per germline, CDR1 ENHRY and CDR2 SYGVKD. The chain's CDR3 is CAISGGIGQQETQYF. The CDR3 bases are TGTGCCATCAGTGGGGGGATAGGACAGCAAGAGACCCAGTACTTC.

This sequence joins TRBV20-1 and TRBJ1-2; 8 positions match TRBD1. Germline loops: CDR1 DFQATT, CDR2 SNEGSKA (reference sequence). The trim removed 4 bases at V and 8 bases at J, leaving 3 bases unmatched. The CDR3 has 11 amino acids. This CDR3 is CSANRGEGYTF. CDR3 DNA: TGCAGTGCTAACAGGGGGGAAGGCTACACCTTC.

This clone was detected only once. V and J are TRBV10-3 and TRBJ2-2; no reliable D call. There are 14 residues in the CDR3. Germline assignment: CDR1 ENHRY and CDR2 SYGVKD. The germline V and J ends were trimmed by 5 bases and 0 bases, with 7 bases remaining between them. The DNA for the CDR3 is TGTGCCATCAGTCTCCGAACGAACACCGGGGAGCTGTTTTTT. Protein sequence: CAISLRTNTGELFF.

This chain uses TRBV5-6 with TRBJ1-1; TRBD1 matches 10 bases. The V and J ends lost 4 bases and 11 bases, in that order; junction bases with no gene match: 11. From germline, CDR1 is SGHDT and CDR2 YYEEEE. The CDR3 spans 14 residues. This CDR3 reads CASSTPDRGSSAFF. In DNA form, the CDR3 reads TGTGCCAGCAGCACCCCGGACAGGGGGAGTTCCGCTTTCTTT.

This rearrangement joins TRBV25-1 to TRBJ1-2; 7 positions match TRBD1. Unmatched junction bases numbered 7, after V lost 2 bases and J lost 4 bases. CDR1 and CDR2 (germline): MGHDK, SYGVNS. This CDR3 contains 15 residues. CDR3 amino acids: CASSEGTAAVYGYTF. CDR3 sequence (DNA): TGTGCCAGCAGTGAAGGGACAGCGGCGGTCTATGGCTACACCTTC.

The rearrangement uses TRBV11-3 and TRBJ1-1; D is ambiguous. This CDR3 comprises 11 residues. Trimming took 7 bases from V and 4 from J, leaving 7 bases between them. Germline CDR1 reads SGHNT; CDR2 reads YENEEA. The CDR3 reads CASKGGTEAFF. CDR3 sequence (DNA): TGTGCCAGCAAGGGCGGCACTGAAGCTTTCTTT.

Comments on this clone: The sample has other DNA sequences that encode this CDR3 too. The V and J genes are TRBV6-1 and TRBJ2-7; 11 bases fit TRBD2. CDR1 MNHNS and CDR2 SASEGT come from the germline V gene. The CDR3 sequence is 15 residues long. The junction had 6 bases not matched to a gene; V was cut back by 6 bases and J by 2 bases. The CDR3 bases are TGTGCCAGCAGGCTCCTAGCGGGGGGCCCCTACGAGCAGTACTTC. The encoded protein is CASRLLAGGPYEQYF.

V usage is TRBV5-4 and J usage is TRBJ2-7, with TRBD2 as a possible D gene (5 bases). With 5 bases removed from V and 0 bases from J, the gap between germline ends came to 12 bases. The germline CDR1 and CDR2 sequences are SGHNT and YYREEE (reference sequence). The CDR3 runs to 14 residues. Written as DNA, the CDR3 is TGTGCCAGCAGAACTCAGCGGAACTCCTACGAGCAGTACTTC. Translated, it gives CASRTQRNSYEQYF.

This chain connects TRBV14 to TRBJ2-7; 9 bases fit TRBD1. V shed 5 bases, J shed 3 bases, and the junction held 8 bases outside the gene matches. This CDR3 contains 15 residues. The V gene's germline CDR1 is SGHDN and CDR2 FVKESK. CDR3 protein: CASSRTGVGLYEQYF. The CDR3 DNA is TGTGCCAGCAGCAGGACAGGGGTGGGCCTCTACGAGCAGTACTTC. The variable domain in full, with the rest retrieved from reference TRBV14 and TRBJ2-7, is EAGVTQFPSHSVIEKGQTVTLRCDPISGHDNLYWYRRVMGKEIKFLLHFVKESKQDESGMPNNRFLAERTGGTYSTLKVQPAELEDSGVYFCASSRTGVGLYEQYFGPGTRLTVT.

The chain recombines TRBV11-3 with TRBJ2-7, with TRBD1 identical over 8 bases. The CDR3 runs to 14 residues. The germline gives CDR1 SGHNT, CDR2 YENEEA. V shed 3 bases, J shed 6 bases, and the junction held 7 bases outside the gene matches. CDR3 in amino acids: CASSFSGGTGEQYF. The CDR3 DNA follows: TGTGCCAGCAGCTTTTCAGGGGGGACAGGCGAGCAGTACTTC.

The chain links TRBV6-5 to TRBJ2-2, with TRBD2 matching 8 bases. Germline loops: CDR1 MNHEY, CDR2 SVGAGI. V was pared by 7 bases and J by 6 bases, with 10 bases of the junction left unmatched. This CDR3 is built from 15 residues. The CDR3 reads CASIASGSKAGELFF. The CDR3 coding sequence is TGTGCCAGCATAGCGAGCGGGAGTAAAGCCGGGGAGCTGTTTTTT.

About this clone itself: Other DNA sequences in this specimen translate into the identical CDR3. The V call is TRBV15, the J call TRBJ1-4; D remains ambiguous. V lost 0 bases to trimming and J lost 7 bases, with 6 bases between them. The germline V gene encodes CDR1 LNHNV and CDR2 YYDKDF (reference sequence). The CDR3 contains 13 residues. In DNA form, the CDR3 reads TGTGCCACCAGCAGAGATCGGGGTGAAAAACTGTTTTTT. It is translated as CATSRDRGEKLFF. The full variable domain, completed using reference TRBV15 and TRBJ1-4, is DAMVIQNPRYQVTQFGKPVTLSCSQTLNHNVMYWYQQKSSQAPKLLFHYYDKDFNNEADTPDNFQSRRPNTSFCFLDIRSPGLGDTAMYLCATSRDRGEKLFFGSGTQLSVL.

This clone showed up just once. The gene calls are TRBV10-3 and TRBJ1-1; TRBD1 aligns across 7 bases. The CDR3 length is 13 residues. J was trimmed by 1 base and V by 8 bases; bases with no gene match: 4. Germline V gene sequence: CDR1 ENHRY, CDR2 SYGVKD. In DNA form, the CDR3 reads TGTGCCATCGTAGACAGGGCGAACACTGAAGCTTTCTTT. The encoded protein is CAIVDRANTEAFF.

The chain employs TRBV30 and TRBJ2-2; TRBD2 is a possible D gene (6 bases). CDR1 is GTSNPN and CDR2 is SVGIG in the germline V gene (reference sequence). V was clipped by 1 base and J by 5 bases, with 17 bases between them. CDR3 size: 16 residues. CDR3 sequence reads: CAWSGLRVSGTGELFF. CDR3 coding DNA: TGTGCCTGGAGTGGCCTCAGGGTTAGCGGTACCGGGGAGCTGTTTTTT.

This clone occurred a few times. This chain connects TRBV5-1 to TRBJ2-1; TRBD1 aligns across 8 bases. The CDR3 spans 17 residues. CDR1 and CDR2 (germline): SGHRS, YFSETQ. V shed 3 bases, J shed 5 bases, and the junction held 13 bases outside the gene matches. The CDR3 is CASSSRFGQGHNNEQFF. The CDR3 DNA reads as TGCGCCAGCAGCTCAAGATTCGGACAGGGTCACAACAATGAGCAGTTCTTC.

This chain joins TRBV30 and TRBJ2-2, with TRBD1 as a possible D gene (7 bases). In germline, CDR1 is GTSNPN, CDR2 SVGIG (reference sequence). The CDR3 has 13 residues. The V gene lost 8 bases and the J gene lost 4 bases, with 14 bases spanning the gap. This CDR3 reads CAGNRGGTGELFF. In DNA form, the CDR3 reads TGTGCCGGTAACAGGGGAGGCACCGGGGAGCTGTTTTTT.

CDR3 nucleotide sequence: TGTGCCAGCAGTTCGTCCGGGACAGACTATGGCTACACCTTC. This sequence encodes CASSSSGTDYGYTF. The chain joins TRBV2 to TRBJ1-2; 7 nucleotides align to TRBD1. V gave up 5 bases and J gave up 3 bases; unmatched junction bases: 6. CDR1 and CDR2 from the germline V gene are SNHLY and FYNNEI. The CDR3 is 14 residues long. The full variable domain, with the rest looked up from reference TRBV2 and TRBJ1-2, is EPEVTQTPSHQVTQMGQEVILRCVPISNHLYFYWYRQILGQKVEFLVSFYNNEISEKSEIFDDQFSVERPDGSNFTLKIRSTKLEDSAMYFCASSSSGTDYGYTFGSGTRLTVV.